This TCR beta chain was identified in a study of T-cell memory formation after mild COVID-19. Study-level results: Clones contracting over day 15 to 85 were CD4/CD8 balanced, with later expanders leaning CD4+.

This clonotype showed up just a few times. Its target is unknown. The 5'RACE method, run with constant-segment primers, produced TCR alpha and TCR beta cDNA libraries (carrying sample barcodes and UMIs). TCRdb reprocessed the 5' RACE reads via MiXCR and lists one record per CDR3 protein. Of 560,000 or so distinct CDR3 sequences listed, 17% are singletons. The CDR3 contains 17 residues. V was shortened by 3 bases and J by 1 base, with 16 bases between the two germline ends. This chain connects TRBV23-1 to TRBJ2-1; TRBD1 might be the D (7 bases). TRBV23-1 belongs to the ORF category, with a function that is uncertain. The TCR comes from an adult woman who had mild COVID-19 (a few samples of this study predate the infection). Cell type and time point are not known. The sequenced sample was PBMCs or a T cell subset sorted from them (not recorded which). Here the CDR3 DNA reads TGCGCCAGCAGTCAGCAACACTCAGGGGGGTCCTACAATGAGCAGTTCTTC. Its translation: CASSQQHSGGSYNEQFF.